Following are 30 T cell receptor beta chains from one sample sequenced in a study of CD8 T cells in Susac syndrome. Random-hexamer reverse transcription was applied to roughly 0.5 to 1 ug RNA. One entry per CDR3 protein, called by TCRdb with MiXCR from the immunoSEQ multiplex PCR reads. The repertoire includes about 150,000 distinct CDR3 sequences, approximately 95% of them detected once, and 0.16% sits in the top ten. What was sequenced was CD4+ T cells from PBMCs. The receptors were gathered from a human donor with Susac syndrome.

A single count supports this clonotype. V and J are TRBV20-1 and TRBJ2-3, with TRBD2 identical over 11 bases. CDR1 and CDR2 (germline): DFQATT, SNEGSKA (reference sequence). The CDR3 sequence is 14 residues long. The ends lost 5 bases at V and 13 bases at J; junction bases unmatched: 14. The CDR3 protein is CSAFPGLAALKEYF. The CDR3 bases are TGCAGTGCTTTCCCGGGACTAGCGGCCCTCAAGGAGTATTTT.

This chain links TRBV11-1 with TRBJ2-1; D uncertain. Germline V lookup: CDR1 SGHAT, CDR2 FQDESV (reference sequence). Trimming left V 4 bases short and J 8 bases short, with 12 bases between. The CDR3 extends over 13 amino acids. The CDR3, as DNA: TGTGCCAGCAGCTCAACCTTAGCCCATGAGCAGTTCTTC. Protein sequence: CASSSTLAHEQFF.

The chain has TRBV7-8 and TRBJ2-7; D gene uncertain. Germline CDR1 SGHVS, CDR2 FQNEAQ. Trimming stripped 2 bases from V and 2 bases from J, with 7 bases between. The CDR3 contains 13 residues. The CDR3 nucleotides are TGTGCCAGCAGCTTAAGGCAGACCTACGAGCAGTACTTC. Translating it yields CASSLRQTYEQYF.

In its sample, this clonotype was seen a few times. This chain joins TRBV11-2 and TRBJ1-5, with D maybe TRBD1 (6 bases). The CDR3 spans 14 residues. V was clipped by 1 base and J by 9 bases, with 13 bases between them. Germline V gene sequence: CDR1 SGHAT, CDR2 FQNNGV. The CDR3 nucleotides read TGTGCCAGCAGCTTAGTAGCGGGGGCAGGGCCCCAGCATTTT. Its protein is CASSLVAGAGPQHF. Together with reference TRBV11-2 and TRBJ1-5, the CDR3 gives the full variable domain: EAGVAQSPRYKIIEKRQSVAFWCNPISGHATLYWYQQILGQGPKLLIQFQNNGVVDDSQLPKDRFSAERLKGVDSTLKIQPAKLEDSAVYLCASSLVAGAGPQHFGDGTRLSIL.

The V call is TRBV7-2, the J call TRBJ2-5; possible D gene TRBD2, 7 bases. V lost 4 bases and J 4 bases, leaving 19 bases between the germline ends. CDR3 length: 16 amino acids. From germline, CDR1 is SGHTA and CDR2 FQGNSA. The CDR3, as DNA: TGTGCCAGCAGCTCCCTAGCCGGGGGGCGGTCAGAGACCCAGTACTTC. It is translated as CASSSLAGGRSETQYF.

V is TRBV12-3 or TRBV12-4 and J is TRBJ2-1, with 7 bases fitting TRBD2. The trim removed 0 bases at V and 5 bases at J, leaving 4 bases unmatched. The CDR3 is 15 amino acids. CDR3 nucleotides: TGTGCCAGCAGTTTAGCCCAGCGGGGAAACAATGAGCAGTTCTTC. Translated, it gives CASSLAQRGNNEQFF.

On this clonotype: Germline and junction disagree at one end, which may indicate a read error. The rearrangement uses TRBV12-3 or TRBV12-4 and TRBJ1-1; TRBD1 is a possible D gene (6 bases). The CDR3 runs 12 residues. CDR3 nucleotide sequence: TGTGCCAGCAGCACAGGGTTCGGTTCAGTGGAATTT. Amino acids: CASSTGFGSVEF.

The CDR3 DNA reads TGTGCCAGCAGTCGCCGTTGGGGGGAGACCCAGTACTTC. Amino acid sequence: CASSRRWGETQYF. The chain carries TRBV27 and TRBJ2-5, with D perhaps being TRBD1 or TRBD2 (5 bases each). Per the germline V gene, CDR1 is MNHEY and CDR2 is SMNVEV (reference sequence). The CDR3 has 13 residues. Between the trimmed V and J ends, which lost 5 bases and 5 bases, there was a span of 12 bases.

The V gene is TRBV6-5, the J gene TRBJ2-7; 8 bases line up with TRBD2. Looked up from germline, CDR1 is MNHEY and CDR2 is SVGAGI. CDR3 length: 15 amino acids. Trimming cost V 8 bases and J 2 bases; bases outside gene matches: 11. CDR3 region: CASGSASGGPYEQYF. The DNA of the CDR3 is TGTGCCAGCGGGAGTGCGAGCGGGGGCCCCTACGAGCAGTACTTC.

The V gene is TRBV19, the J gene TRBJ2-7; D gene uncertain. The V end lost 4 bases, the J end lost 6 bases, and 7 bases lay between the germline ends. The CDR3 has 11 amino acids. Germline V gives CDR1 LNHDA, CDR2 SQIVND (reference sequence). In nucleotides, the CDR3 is TGTGCCAGTAGTAGTTGGGGCGAGCAGTACTTC. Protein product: CASSSWGEQYF.

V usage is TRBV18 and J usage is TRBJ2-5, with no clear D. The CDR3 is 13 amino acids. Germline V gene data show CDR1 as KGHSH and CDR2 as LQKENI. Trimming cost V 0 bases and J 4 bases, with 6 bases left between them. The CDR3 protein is CASSPPPAETQYF. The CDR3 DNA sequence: TGTGCCAGCTCACCACCCCCTGCAGAGACCCAGTACTTC.

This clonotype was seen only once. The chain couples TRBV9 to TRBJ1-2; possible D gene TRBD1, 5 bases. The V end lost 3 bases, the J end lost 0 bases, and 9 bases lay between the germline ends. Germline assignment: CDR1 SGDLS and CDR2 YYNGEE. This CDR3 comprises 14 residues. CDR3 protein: CASSDPTANYGYTF. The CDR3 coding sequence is TGTGCCAGCAGCGATCCGACAGCTAACTATGGCTACACCTTC.

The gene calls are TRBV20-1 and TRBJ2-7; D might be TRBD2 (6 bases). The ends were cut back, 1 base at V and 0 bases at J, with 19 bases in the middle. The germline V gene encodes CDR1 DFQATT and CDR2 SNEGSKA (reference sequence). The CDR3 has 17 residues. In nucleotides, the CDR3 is TGCAGTGCTAGAGCTCCCCCTAGCGCGGGGCACTCCTACGAGCAGTACTTC. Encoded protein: CSARAPPSAGHSYEQYF.

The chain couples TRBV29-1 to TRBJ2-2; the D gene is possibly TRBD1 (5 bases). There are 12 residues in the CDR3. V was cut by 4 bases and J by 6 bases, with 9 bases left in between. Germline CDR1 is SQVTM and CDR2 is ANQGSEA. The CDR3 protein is CSVAQGSGELFF. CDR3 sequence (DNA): TGCAGCGTTGCCCAGGGATCCGGGGAGCTGTTTTTT.

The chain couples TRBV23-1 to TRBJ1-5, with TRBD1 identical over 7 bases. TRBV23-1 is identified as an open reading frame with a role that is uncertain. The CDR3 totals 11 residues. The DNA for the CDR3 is TGCTCAGGAGGGGGCTATCAGCCCCAGCATTTT. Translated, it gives CSGGGYQPQHF.

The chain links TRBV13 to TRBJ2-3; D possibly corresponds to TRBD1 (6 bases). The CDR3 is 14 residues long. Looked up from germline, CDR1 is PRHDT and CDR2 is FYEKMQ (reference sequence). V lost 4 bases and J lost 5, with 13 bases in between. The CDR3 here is CASSSSRGVDTQYF. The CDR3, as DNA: TGTGCCAGCAGCTCGTCCAGGGGTGTAGATACGCAGTATTTT.

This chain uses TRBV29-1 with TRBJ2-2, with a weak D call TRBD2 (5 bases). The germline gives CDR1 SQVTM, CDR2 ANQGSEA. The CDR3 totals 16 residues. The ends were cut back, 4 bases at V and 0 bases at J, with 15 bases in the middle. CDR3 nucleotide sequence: TGCAGCGTTGTAGGCGGAGGCGGTTCGAACACCGGGGAGCTGTTTTTT. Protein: CSVVGGGGSNTGELFF.

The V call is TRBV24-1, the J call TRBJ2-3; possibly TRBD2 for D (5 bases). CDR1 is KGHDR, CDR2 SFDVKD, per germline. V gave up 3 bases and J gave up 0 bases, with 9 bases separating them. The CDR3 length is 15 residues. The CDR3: CATSDNTGSTDTQYF. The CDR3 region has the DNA TGTGCCACCAGTGATAATACGGGAAGCACAGATACGCAGTATTTT.

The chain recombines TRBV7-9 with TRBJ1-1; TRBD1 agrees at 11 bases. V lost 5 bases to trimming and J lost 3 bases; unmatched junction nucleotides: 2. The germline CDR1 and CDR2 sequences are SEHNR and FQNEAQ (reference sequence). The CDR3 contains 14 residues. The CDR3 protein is CASSPDRGHTEAFF. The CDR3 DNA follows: TGTGCCAGCAGCCCGGACAGGGGGCACACTGAAGCTTTCTTT.

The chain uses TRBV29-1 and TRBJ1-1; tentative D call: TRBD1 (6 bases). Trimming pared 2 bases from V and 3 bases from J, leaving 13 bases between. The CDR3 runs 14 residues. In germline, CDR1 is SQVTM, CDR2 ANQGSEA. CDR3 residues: CSVETWDTYTEAFF. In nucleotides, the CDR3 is TGCAGCGTTGAAACATGGGACACCTACACTGAAGCTTTCTTT. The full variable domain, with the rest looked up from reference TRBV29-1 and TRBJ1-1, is SAVISQKPSRDICQRGTSLTIQCQVDSQVTMMFWYRQQPGQSLTLIATANQGSEATYESGFVIDKFPISRPNLTFSTLTVSNMSPEDSSIYLCSVETWDTYTEAFFGQGTRLTVV.

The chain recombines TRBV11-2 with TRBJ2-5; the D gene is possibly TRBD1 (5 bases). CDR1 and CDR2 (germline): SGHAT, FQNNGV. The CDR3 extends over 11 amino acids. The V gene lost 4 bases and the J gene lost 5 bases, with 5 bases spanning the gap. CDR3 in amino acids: CASSWGETQYF. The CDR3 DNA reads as TGTGCCAGCAGCTGGGGCGAGACCCAGTACTTC.

The CDR3 loop reads CASSLEGATYNEQFF. The CDR3 nucleotides are TGTGCCAGCAGCTTAGAGGGGGCCACTTACAATGAGCAGTTCTTC. The V gene is TRBV7-9, the J gene TRBJ2-1; 7 nucleotides line up with TRBD1. CDR1 and CDR2 (germline): SEHNR, FQNEAQ (reference sequence). The length of the CDR3 is 15 residues. J was trimmed by 4 bases and V by 1 base; bases with no gene match: 4.

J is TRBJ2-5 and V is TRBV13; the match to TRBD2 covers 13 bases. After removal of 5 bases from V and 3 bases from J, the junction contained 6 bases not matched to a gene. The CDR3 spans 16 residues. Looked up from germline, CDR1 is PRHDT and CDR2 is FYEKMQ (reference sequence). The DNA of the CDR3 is TGTGCCAGCAGCCCCCCCGGGACTAGCGGGAAAGAGACCCAGTACTTC. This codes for CASSPPGTSGKETQYF. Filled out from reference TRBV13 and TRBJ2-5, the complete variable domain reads AAGVIQSPRHLIKEKRETATLKCYPIPRHDTVYWYQQGPGQDPQFLISFYEKMQSDKGSIPDRFSAQQFSDYHSELNMSSLELGDSALYFCASSPPGTSGKETQYFGPGTRLLVL.

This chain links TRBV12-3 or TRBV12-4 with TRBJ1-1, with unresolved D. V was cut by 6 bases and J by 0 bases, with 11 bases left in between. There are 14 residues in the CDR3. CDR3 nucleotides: TGTGCCAGCAGAGAGAGCTCATTGAACACTGAAGCTTTCTTT. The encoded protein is CASRESSLNTEAFF.

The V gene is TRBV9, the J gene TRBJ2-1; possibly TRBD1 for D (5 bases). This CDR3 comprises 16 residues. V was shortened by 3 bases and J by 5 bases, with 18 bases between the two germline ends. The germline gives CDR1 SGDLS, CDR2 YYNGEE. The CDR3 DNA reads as TGTGCCAGCAGCGGCCGCAAATTGGGGCAAGACAATGAGCAGTTCTTC. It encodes CASSGRKLGQDNEQFF.

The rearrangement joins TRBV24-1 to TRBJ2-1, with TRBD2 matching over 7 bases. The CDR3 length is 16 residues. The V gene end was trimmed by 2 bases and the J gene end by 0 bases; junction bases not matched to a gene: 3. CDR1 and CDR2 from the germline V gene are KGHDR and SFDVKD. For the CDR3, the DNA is TGTGCCACCAGTGATTCTAGCGGCAGCTCCTACAATGAGCAGTTCTTC. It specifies CATSDSSGSSYNEQFF.

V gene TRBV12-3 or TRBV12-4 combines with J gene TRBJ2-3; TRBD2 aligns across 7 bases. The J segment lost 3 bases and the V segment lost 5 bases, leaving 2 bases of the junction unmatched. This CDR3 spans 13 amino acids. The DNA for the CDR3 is TGTGCCAGCAGTAACGGGGGGACAGATACGCAGTATTTT. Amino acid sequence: CASSNGGTDTQYF.

The CDR3 loop reads CSARDLGGGTEAFF. CDR3 coding DNA: TGCAGTGCTAGAGATTTAGGGGGTGGTACTGAAGCTTTCTTT. J is TRBJ1-1 and V is TRBV20-1, with D possibly matching TRBD1 (6 bases). Trimming took off 0 bases at V and 5 bases at J, with 13 bases between the two ends. CDR3 length equals 14 residues. Per the germline V gene, CDR1 is DFQATT and CDR2 is SNEGSKA (reference sequence).

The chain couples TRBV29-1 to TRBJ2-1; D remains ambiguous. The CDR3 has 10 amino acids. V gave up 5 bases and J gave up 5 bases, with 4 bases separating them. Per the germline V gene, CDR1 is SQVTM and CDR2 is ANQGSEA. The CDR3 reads CSVWDNEQFF. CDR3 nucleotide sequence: TGCAGCGTTTGGGACAATGAGCAGTTCTTC.

CDR3 nucleotide sequence: TGTGCCAGCAGGGGGCCGGGGACGCCTAGCACAGATACGCAGTATTTT. Its translation is CASRGPGTPSTDTQYF. The chain is built from TRBV2 and TRBJ2-3; D could derive from TRBD1 or TRBD2 (5 bases each). Trimming cost V 6 bases and J 0 bases, with 16 bases left between them. This CDR3 spans 16 amino acids. Germline V gives CDR1 SNHLY, CDR2 FYNNEI.